A selection of T cell receptor beta chains follows, all from one sample in a study of cytomegalovirus exposure and HLA in healthy donors. TCRdb's copy holds only in-frame clones and misses some; the assay was immunoSEQ multiplex PCR. The data contain 70,000 to 95,000 clones, around 74% of them seen just once; the ten biggest clones take up around a tenth. The material sequenced was PBMCs. The source of these receptors is a man aged 30 to 45 in good health and CMV-seropositive. Both conserved end residues are part of each CDR3. Fields, in order: J gene, D gene, clone size, V gene, CDR3 protein, CDR3 DNA. The D gene is left open where the match is weak. The listing skips clone size in some rows; elsewhere it reads once, few, many or a size class.

>TRBJ1-1|TRBD1|-|TRBV6-5
CASSYGGQVVNTEAFF
TGTGCCAGCAGTTACGGAGGACAGGTCGTGAACACTGAAGCTTTCTTT
>TRBJ2-1|TRBD2|-|TRBV5-1
CASSLTLAGGGEQFF
TGCGCCAGCAGCTTGACACTAGCGGGGGGGGGTGAGCAGTTCTTC
>TRBJ2-7|-|-|TRBV2
CASKADRGYEQYF
TGTGCCAGTAAGGCGGACCGGGGGTACGAGCAGTACTTC
>TRBJ2-7|-|-|TRBV11-2
CASSPRHSGTYEQYF
TGTGCCAGCAGCCCCCGTCATAGCGGAACCTACGAGCAGTACTTC
>TRBJ2-2|TRBD1|-|TRBV6-5
CASRSDRGNTGELFF
TGTGCCAGCAGATCCGACAGGGGGAACACCGGGGAGCTGTTTTTT
>TRBJ2-1|TRBD2|-|TRBV27
CASSAPGTSNEQFF
TGTGCCAGCAGTGCCCCCGGGACTAGTAATGAGCAGTTCTTC
>TRBJ1-1|-|-|TRBV7-9
CASSLRSGNGDEAFF
TGTGCCAGCAGCTTACGCTCTGGGAACGGGGATGAAGCTTTCTTT
>TRBJ2-5|-|once|TRBV19
CASSPRPRETQYF
TGTGCCAGTAGCCCCAGGCCCAGGGAGACCCAGTACTTC
>TRBJ2-5|TRBD2|-|TRBV4-3
CASSQDRRAGGPRETQYF
TGCGCCAGCAGCCAAGATCGTCGGGCGGGGGGGCCGCGAGAGACCCAGTACTTC
>TRBJ2-2|-|-|TRBV9
CASSSEGAGELFF
TGTGCCAGCAGCTCGGAAGGGGCCGGGGAGCTGTTTTTT
>TRBJ1-4|TRBD1|once|TRBV6-1
CASSGGQVVAMANEKLFF
TGTGCCAGCAGTGGAGGACAGGTCGTTGCCATGGCTAATGAAAAACTGTTTTTT
>TRBJ2-2|-|-|TRBV5-4
CASSLKNRVNTGELFF
TGTGCCAGCAGCTTGAAAAACAGGGTGAACACCGGGGAGCTGTTTTTT
>TRBJ2-5|TRBD1|few|TRBV28
CASNTHGQGAGETQYF
TGTGCCAGCAACACCCACGGACAGGGGGCAGGAGAGACCCAGTACTTC
>TRBJ2-7|-|-|TRBV5-1
CASSLGVADNYEQYF
TGCGCCAGCAGCTTGGGGGTAGCGGATAACTACGAGCAGTACTTC
>TRBJ2-2|-|-|TRBV18
CASSPQGTGELFF
TGTGCCAGCTCACCCCAGGGAACCGGGGAGCTGTTTTTT
>TRBJ2-5|-|-|TRBV27
CASRGVQETQYF
TGTGCCAGCCGGGGAGTCCAAGAGACCCAGTACTTC
>TRBJ1-2|-|-|TRBV19
CASSISPGLGYGYTF
TGTGCCAGTAGTATCAGTCCGGGTTTAGGTTATGGCTACACCTTC
>TRBJ2-3|TRBD2|-|TRBV14
CASSQPIGLAGGSRSDTQYF
TGTGCCAGCAGCCAACCGATCGGACTAGCGGGGGGCAGTCGGTCAGATACGCAGTATTTT
>TRBJ2-2|TRBD2|few|TRBV6-6
CASSTRAGGPNGELFF
TGTGCCAGCAGCACGAGAGCGGGGGGGCCAAACGGGGAGCTGTTTTTT
>TRBJ1-6|TRBD1|-|TRBV19
CASGDFVTGSSYNSPLHF
TGTGCCAGTGGGGACTTTGTGACAGGGAGCTCCTATAATTCACCCCTCCACTTT
>TRBJ2-1|TRBD2|-|TRBV4-2
CASSQDIVTSVVSYNEQFF
TGTGCCAGCAGCCAAGATATCGTAACTAGCGTCGTATCCTACAATGAGCAGTTCTTC
>TRBJ2-2|TRBD2|-|TRBV9
CASSSRGAHTGELFF
TGTGCCAGCAGCTCGCGGGGGGCCCACACCGGGGAGCTGTTTTTT
>TRBJ1-5|-|-|TRBV18
CASSLDNNQPQHF
TGTGCCAGCTCACTGGACAACAATCAGCCCCAGCATTTT
>TRBJ1-2|TRBD1|-|TRBV6-1
CASSEGDRDYGYTF
TGTGCCAGCAGTGAAGGGGACAGGGACTATGGCTACACCTTC
>TRBJ2-5|TRBD2|-|TRBV29-1
CSVEDRAGGRQETQYF
TGCAGCGTTGAAGATAGGGCGGGGGGGCGGCAAGAGACCCAGTACTTC
>TRBJ2-1|-|-|TRBV9
CASSVPPGVSEGREQFF
TGTGCCAGCAGCGTACCTCCGGGGGTGTCGGAGGGGCGTGAGCAGTTCTTC
>TRBJ1-1|-|-|TRBV11-2
CASSSGMNTEAFF
TGTGCCAGCAGCTCAGGGATGAACACTGAAGCTTTCTTT
>TRBJ1-2|-|-|TRBV5-6
CASSIQRGYGYTF
TGTGCCAGCAGCATCCAAAGAGGCTATGGCTACACCTTC
>TRBJ2-5|TRBD2|-|TRBV7-7
CASSSGTSGGQETQYF
TGTGCCAGCAGTTCCGGGACTAGCGGGGGCCAAGAGACCCAGTACTTC
>TRBJ2-1|TRBD2|-|TRBV7-2
CASSLTSGGAYNEQFF
TGTGCCAGCAGCTTGACTAGCGGGGGGGCCTACAATGAGCAGTTCTTC
>TRBJ2-5|TRBD1|-|TRBV7-2
CASSSSDRYQETQYF
TGTGCCAGCAGCTCCTCGGACAGGTACCAAGAGACCCAGTACTTC
>TRBJ1-2|TRBD1|-|TRBV7-2
CASSLVGTDNNYGYTF
TGTGCCAGCAGCTTAGTAGGGACAGACAATAACTATGGCTACACCTTC
>TRBJ2-7|-|-|TRBV4-1
CASSQERGAAYEQYF
TGCGCCAGCAGCCAAGAACGGGGGGCGGCCTACGAGCAGTACTTC
>TRBJ1-4|TRBD1|once|TRBV2
CASRRQGAKGEKLFF
TGTGCCAGCAGGAGACAGGGGGCCAAGGGCGAAAAACTGTTTTTT
>TRBJ1-2|-|-|TRBV15
CATSQSAGGYTF
TGTGCCACCAGCCAATCAGCGGGTGGCTACACCTTC
>TRBJ2-2|-|once|TRBV12-5
CASGLPPGELFF
TGTGCTAGTGGTTTGCCCCCAGGAGAGCTGTTTTTT
>TRBJ1-2|-|-|TRBV5-6
CASSLQGANYGYTF
TGTGCCAGCAGCTTACAGGGAGCTAACTATGGCTACACCTTC
>TRBJ2-1|-|-|TRBV4-1
CASSQVQTYNEQFF
TGCGCCAGCAGCCAAGTACAGACATACAATGAGCAGTTCTTC
>TRBJ2-7|-|-|TRBV5-6
CASRPSPEHYEQYF
TGTGCCAGCAGACCCTCTCCCGAACACTACGAGCAGTACTTC
>TRBJ2-7|TRBD1|few|TRBV6-5
CASSADRDEQYF
TGTGCCAGCAGTGCGGACAGGGACGAGCAGTACTTC
>TRBJ2-1|TRBD2|-|TRBV4-1
CASSQETWGSGEQFF
TGCGCCAGCAGCCAAGAAACGTGGGGTAGCGGGGAGCAGTTCTTC
>TRBJ2-5|TRBD2|-|TRBV5-4
CASSLARGGNQETQYF
TGTGCCAGCAGCTTAGCCCGGGGAGGGAACCAAGAGACCCAGTACTTC
>TRBJ2-2|TRBD1|many|TRBV5-1
CASTKTGRETGELFF
TGCGCCAGCACCAAGACAGGGAGAGAAACCGGGGAGCTGTTTTTT
>TRBJ2-2|TRBD1|-|TRBV7-2
CASSFHTGVAGELFF
TGTGCCAGCAGCTTTCACACAGGGGTGGCCGGGGAGCTGTTTTTT
>TRBJ2-1|TRBD2|-|TRBV11-3
CASSLLAGGDNEQFF
TGTGCCAGCAGCTTGCTAGCGGGGGGGGACAATGAGCAGTTCTTC
>TRBJ1-1|-|-|TRBV9
CASSARGGVGTEAFF
TGTGCCAGCAGCGCCCGTGGGGGGGTTGGCACTGAAGCTTTCTTT
>TRBJ2-3|TRBD2|-|TRBV13
CASSLGLAGGGTQYF
TGTGCCAGCAGCCTCGGACTAGCGGGGGGAGGAACGCAGTATTTT
>TRBJ1-2|TRBD1|-|TRBV10-3
CAISGYSGTAYGYTF
TGTGCCATCAGTGGATATTCCGGGACAGCCTATGGCTACACCTTC
>TRBJ1-4|-|-|TRBV25-1
CASSEPWGGRVEKLFF
TGTGCCAGCAGTGAGCCTTGGGGGGGCAGGGTGGAAAAACTGTTTTTT